The 30 T cell receptor beta chains reported below all come from one sample, sequenced in a study of blood T cell repertoires in COVID-19 (dated by TCRdb to the early 2020s). Libraries were constructed by the immunoSEQ multiplex PCR assay. The table was pulled from immuneACCESS by TCRdb, which kept in-frame rearrangements only. Such tables lose some clones; where checked, under half of the loss comes from unresolved V genes, and the rest has no known cause. The sample profile shows around 320,000 clones; about 91% of them were found once. Clones ranked in the top ten supply over 6% of the sample. The sequenced sample consisted of peripheral blood. All receptors come from a woman in her twenties or thirties who had recovered from COVID-19.

The chain has TRBV28 and TRBJ1-1; D might be TRBD1 (5 bases). V shed 2 bases and J shed 3 bases, with 13 bases lying between them. CDR3 length equals 15 residues. CDR1 is MDHEN, CDR2 SYDVKM, per germline. The CDR3 DNA sequence: TGTGCCAGCAGTTTAGGGGGAGGCGGATACACTGAAGCTTTCTTT. Its translation: CASSLGGGGYTEAFF.

Points on this clone: It is unclear where the CDR3 begins or ends on the DNA, so no DNA is shown, and the CDR3 is as TCRdb lists it. The CDR3 here is CASSSSYSYNEQFF. This rearrangement joins TRBV28 to TRBJ2-1; TRBD2 was called by the table and not checked on the DNA. The CDR3 is 14 residues long, ends included. CDR1 is MDHEN and CDR2 is SYDVKM in the germline V gene.

This chain joins TRBV4-1 and TRBJ1-3, with D possibly being TRBD1 (5 bases). The V end was cut by 0 bases, the J end by 0 bases, with 9 bases between. The CDR3 is made up of 16 amino acids. The germline CDR1 and CDR2 sequences are MGHRA and YSYEKL. CDR3 sequence: CASSQEGTGSGNTIYF. As DNA, the CDR3 is TGCGCCAGCAGCCAAGAGGGAACAGGCTCTGGAAACACCATATATTTT.

The rearrangement uses TRBV4-2 and TRBJ1-6; tentatively, D is TRBD1 (6 bases). The V and J ends lost 1 base and 6 bases respectively, with 10 bases between them. CDR1 and CDR2 (germline): LGHNA, YNFKEQ. CDR3 size: 15 residues. CDR3 region: CASSQAGRGNSPLHF. The CDR3 DNA follows: TGTGCCAGCAGCCAAGCGGGCAGGGGTAATTCACCCCTCCACTTT.

J is TRBJ2-7 and V is TRBV28; 10 bases agree with TRBD1. The CDR3 sequence is 14 residues long. Germline loops: CDR1 MDHEN, CDR2 SYDVKM. The ends lost 6 bases at V and 3 bases at J; junction bases unmatched: 5. The CDR3 loop is CASRGQGIVYEQYF. The CDR3 region has the DNA TGTGCCAGCAGGGGACAGGGGATTGTCTACGAGCAGTACTTC.

The chain links TRBV28 to TRBJ2-1, with 9 bases lining up with TRBD1. Germline trimming cut 4 bases from V and 12 bases from J; bases unmatched to any gene: 10. Germline CDR1 MDHEN, CDR2 SYDVKM. The CDR3 consists of 14 residues. The CDR3 nucleotides read TGTGCCAGCAGTTGGACCGGGACAGGGTTTGTGCAGTTCTTC. It encodes CASSWTGTGFVQFF.

The chain uses TRBV10-3 and TRBJ2-7, with D possibly matching TRBD2 (5 bases). Trimming left V 3 bases short and J 1 base short, with 7 bases between. The CDR3 runs to 13 residues. Per germline, CDR1 ENHRY and CDR2 SYGVKD. CDR3 in amino acids: CAISEGGSYEQYF. The CDR3 DNA sequence: TGTGCCATCAGTGAAGGCGGGTCCTACGAGCAGTACTTC.

The chain links TRBV5-1 to TRBJ2-3; 8 bases are shared with TRBD2. The germline CDR1 and CDR2 sequences are SGHRS and YFSETQ. V lost 0 bases to trimming and J lost 3 bases; unmatched junction nucleotides: 3. The CDR3 spans 15 residues. CDR3 protein: CASSLALAGTDTQYF. The DNA of the CDR3 is TGCGCCAGCAGCTTGGCCTTAGCGGGGACAGATACGCAGTATTTT.

The CDR3 DNA follows: TGTGCCAGCAGCTCAAGCGGGGGGTTCTACAATGAGCAGTTCTTC. It is translated as CASSSSGGFYNEQFF. The rearrangement links TRBV7-3 to TRBJ2-1; 9 positions agree with TRBD2. Germline V gene data show CDR1 as SGHTA and CDR2 as FQGTGA. With V trimmed by 4 bases and J by 3 bases, 4 bases remained unmatched. The CDR3 runs 15 residues.

Turning to this clone: The junction departs from germline at one end; a sequencing error may be responsible. J is TRBJ2-7 and V is TRBV20-1, with 9 nucleotides matching TRBD1. CDR3 length equals 10 residues. Germline CDR1 reads DFQATT; CDR2 reads SNEGSKA (reference sequence). The CDR3 bases are TGCAGTGCTTGGCGGGACAGGGATGTTTTC. As protein: CSAWRDRDVF.

The J gene is TRBJ2-3, the V gene TRBV2; 9 bases agree with TRBD2. The germline CDR1 and CDR2 sequences are SNHLY and FYNNEI. The CDR3 runs to 15 residues. Trimming cost V 5 bases and J 3 bases; bases outside gene matches: 6. The CDR3 protein is CASSFQSGGTDTQYF. CDR3 sequence (DNA): TGTGCCAGCAGTTTCCAGAGCGGGGGGACAGATACGCAGTATTTT.

J is TRBJ2-5 and V is TRBV11-2, with a tentative D call TRBD2 (6 bases). V was cut by 5 bases and J by 0 bases, with 10 bases left in between. Germline values: CDR1 SGHAT, CDR2 FQNNGV. The CDR3 contains 14 residues. The CDR3 sequence: CASSRGLDQETQYF. In nucleotides, the CDR3 is TGTGCCAGCAGCAGGGGACTGGACCAAGAGACCCAGTACTTC.

This clone turned up a few times. The chain links TRBV9 to TRBJ2-5; 7 bases match TRBD2. CDR3 length: 14 residues. Germline CDR1 is SGDLS and CDR2 is YYNGEE. Trimming removed 1 base from V and 5 bases from J; junction bases left unmatched: 5. The CDR3 DNA reads TGTGCCAGCAGCGTATCCCAGGGAGGGGAGACCCAGTACTTC. It specifies CASSVSQGGETQYF.

The genes are TRBV7-9 and TRBJ2-5, with 8 bases matching TRBD1. The CDR3 is 15 residues long. With V trimmed by 2 bases and J by 4 bases, 6 bases remained unmatched. Germline CDR1 SEHNR, CDR2 FQNEAQ (reference sequence). CDR3 protein: CASSLSGQGGETQYF. The CDR3, as DNA: TGTGCCAGCAGCTTATCCGGACAGGGCGGAGAGACCCAGTACTTC.

J is TRBJ1-2 and V is TRBV5-4, with 11 bases fitting TRBD1. Germline V gene data show CDR1 as SGHNT and CDR2 as YYREEE (reference sequence). The CDR3 extends over 14 amino acids. V gave up 4 bases and J gave up 4 bases; unmatched junction bases: 3. CDR3 amino acids: CASSVGQGVYGYTF. The CDR3 DNA reads as TGTGCCAGCAGCGTGGGACAGGGGGTCTATGGCTACACCTTC.

This clone was found once. This sequence joins TRBV15 and TRBJ2-3, with D perhaps TRBD2 (5 bases). The germline gives CDR1 LNHNV, CDR2 YYDKDF (reference sequence). This CDR3 region has 14 residues. V was shortened by 4 bases and J by 2 bases, with 10 bases between the two germline ends. The CDR3 nucleotides are TGTGCCACCAGCACCACCGGGAACACAGATACGCAGTATTTT. Protein: CATSTTGNTDTQYF.

The CDR3 loop reads CASSLSRTGGLETQYF. The CDR3 DNA sequence: TGTGCCAGCAGTCTGTCGCGGACAGGGGGGTTAGAGACCCAGTACTTC. The chain links TRBV27 to TRBJ2-5; the match to TRBD1 covers 10 bases. The CDR3 loop spans 16 amino acids. With 5 bases clipped from V and 4 bases from J, the junction kept 10 bases outside the gene matches. The germline V gene has CDR1 MNHEY and CDR2 SMNVEV (reference sequence).

The chain uses TRBV7-9 and TRBJ2-2, with 8 bases identical to TRBD1. CDR3 length: 16 residues. Unmatched junction bases numbered 4, after V lost 4 bases and J lost 0 bases. CDR1 and CDR2 (germline): SEHNR, FQNEAQ (reference sequence). The CDR3 sequence is CASSSSDRANTGELFF. The DNA of the CDR3 is TGTGCCAGCAGCTCCTCGGACAGGGCGAACACCGGGGAGCTGTTTTTT.

V usage is TRBV4-3 and J usage is TRBJ2-5; TRBD2 matches at 13 bases. The CDR3 covers 16 residues. The V gene's germline CDR1 is LGHNA and CDR2 YSLEER. Unmatched junction bases numbered 4, after V lost 1 base and J lost 5 bases. The CDR3 DNA is TGCGCCAGCAGCCAAGGACTAGCGGGGGGTTTTGAGACCCAGTACTTC. It codes for CASSQGLAGGFETQYF.

The chain couples TRBV7-2 to TRBJ1-2, with TRBD1 as a possible D gene (5 bases). In germline, CDR1 is SGHTA, CDR2 FQGNSA. This CDR3 spans 15 amino acids. V lost 2 bases and J lost 4, with 14 bases in between. Written as DNA, the CDR3 is TGTGCCAGCAGCTTACAGGGAAATTTTGGCTATGGCTACACCTTC. It encodes CASSLQGNFGYGYTF. Full variable domain (rest looked up from reference TRBV7-2 and TRBJ1-2): GAGVSQSPSNKVTEKGKDVELRCDPISGHTALYWYRQSLGQGLEFLIYFQGNSAPDKSGLPSDRFSAERTGGSVSTLTIQRTQQEDSAVYLCASSLQGNFGYGYTFGSGTRLTVV.

The V and J genes are TRBV15 and TRBJ2-7, with 12 bases lining up with TRBD1. J was trimmed by 5 bases and V by 0 bases; bases with no gene match: 8. CDR3 length equals 17 residues. Germline CDR1 and CDR2: LNHNV and YYDKDF (reference sequence). DNA for the CDR3: TGTGCCACCAGCAGAGATCTCGTTTGGGACAGGGGGCACGAGCAGTACTTC. This sequence encodes CATSRDLVWDRGHEQYF.

The chain joins TRBV10-3 to TRBJ1-1; perhaps TRBD1 as D (5 bases). The CDR3 is 13 residues long. CDR1 and CDR2 from the germline V gene are ENHRY and SYGVKD. V was cut by 11 bases and J by 4 bases, with 17 bases left in between. In nucleotides, the CDR3 is TGTGCCGCACAAGGGGCCAGAAGCACTGAAGCTTTCTTT. It is translated as CAAQGARSTEAFF.

V gene TRBV19 combines with J gene TRBJ2-3; TRBD1 might be the D (6 bases). V was pared by 5 bases and J by 1 base, with 19 bases between. The CDR3 length is 17 residues. Germline V gene data show CDR1 as LNHDA and CDR2 as SQIVND (reference sequence). CDR3 sequence reads: CASSRIAQGRGTDTQYF. CDR3 bases: TGTGCCAGTAGTCGAATAGCACAGGGCCGAGGCACAGATACGCAGTATTTT. The variable domain in full, completed from reference TRBV19 and TRBJ2-3, reads DGGITQSPKYLFRKEGQNVTLSCEQNLNHDAMYWYRQDPGQGLRLIYYSQIVNDFQKGDIAEGYSVSREKKESFPLTVTSAQKNPTAFYLCASSRIAQGRGTDTQYFGPGTRLTVL.

The gene calls are TRBV6-2 or TRBV6-3 and TRBJ2-5; 9 bases line up with TRBD2. The CDR3 covers 18 residues. Trimming cost V 0 bases and J 4 bases; bases outside gene matches: 12. Germline assignment: CDR1 MNHEY and CDR2 SVGEGT. Here the CDR3 reads CASSYSKVAGAPGETQYF. The DNA of the CDR3 is TGTGCCAGCAGTTACTCGAAGGTAGCGGGGGCCCCTGGAGAGACCCAGTACTTC.

This clone was picked up a small number of times. This chain's CDR3 is CASSLDRATYNEQFF. The CDR3 nucleotides are TGTGCCAGCAGCCTAGACAGGGCCACCTACAATGAGCAGTTCTTC. The chain joins TRBV5-4 to TRBJ2-1; 7 bases fit TRBD1. Per the germline V gene, CDR1 is SGHNT and CDR2 is YYREEE (reference sequence). Losses at the gene ends were 4 bases for V and 2 bases for J; bases not matched to a gene: 6. This CDR3 is 15 amino acids long.

This clone was seen a few times. The chain is built from TRBV5-1 and TRBJ1-6; D unclear. Trimming removed 1 base at V and 6 bases at J, with 8 bases between. CDR3 size: 14 residues. CDR1 is SGHRS, CDR2 YFSETQ, per germline. CDR3 DNA sequence: TGCGCCAGCAGCTTGAATTCGGTTAATTCACCCCTCCACTTT. It translates to CASSLNSVNSPLHF.

The rearrangement uses TRBV9 and TRBJ2-2; D may be TRBD2 (5 bases). CDR1 and CDR2 (germline): SGDLS, YYNGEE. Trimming took off 3 bases at V and 7 bases at J, with 10 bases between the two ends. The CDR3 has 13 amino acids. Here the CDR3 reads CASSAGSGGELFF. The CDR3 DNA follows: TGTGCCAGCAGCGCGGGGTCAGGCGGGGAGCTGTTTTTT.

This clone appeared a single time. This chain joins TRBV5-4 and TRBJ2-1, with a weak D call TRBD1 (5 bases). This CDR3 contains 14 residues. Germline V lookup: CDR1 SGHNT, CDR2 YYREEE (reference sequence). Trimming left V 0 bases short and J 3 bases short, with 7 bases between. In DNA, the CDR3 is TGTGCCAGCAGCTTGGCCGACAGCTACAATGAGCAGTTCTTC. Its translation: CASSLADSYNEQFF.

This clone was counted a single time. The V and J genes are TRBV19 and TRBJ1-1, with D perhaps matching TRBD1 (5 bases). Between the trimmed V and J ends, which lost 0 bases and 6 bases, there was a span of 14 bases. Germline lookup yields CDR1 LNHDA and CDR2 SQIVND (reference sequence). The CDR3 loop spans 15 amino acids. CDR3 nucleotide sequence: TGTGCCAGTAGTATAGAAGTGGGGCTTGGCGCTGAAGCTTTCTTT. Protein product: CASSIEVGLGAEAFF.

This clone was counted many times. The chain is built from TRBV7-9 and TRBJ1-5; weak D call: TRBD1 (5 bases). V lost 3 bases to trimming and J lost 0 bases, with 6 bases between them. The CDR3 length is 14 residues. Germline assignment: CDR1 SEHNR and CDR2 FQNEAQ (reference sequence). The CDR3 reads CASSFQGSNQPQHF. CDR3 coding DNA: TGTGCCAGCAGCTTTCAGGGTAGCAATCAGCCCCAGCATTTT. Based on the CDR3 plus reference TRBV7-9 and TRBJ1-5, the full variable domain is DTGVSQNPRHKITKRGQNVTFRCDPISEHNRLYWYRQTLGQGPEFLTYFQNEAQLEKSRLLSDRFSAERPKGSFSTLEIQRTEQGDSAMYLCASSFQGSNQPQHFGDGTRLSIL.